This TCR beta chain was observed in a study of vaccination and CD4 T cells after COVID-19. Turning to the study itself: The peptides that stimulated the cells were overlapping spike peptides from SARS-CoV-2, HCoV-NL63, HCoV-OC43 and HCoV-229E.

Cultured CD4+ T-cell DNA underwent Oncomine TCR Beta short-read sequencing. The genomic DNA was obtained from cultured CD4+ T cells by extraction with the QIAamp micro DNA kit. MiXCR, applied by TCRdb to the PCR reads, yields one record per CDR3 protein. The sample yields some 14,000 distinct CDR3 sequences, approximately 55% seen once. Documented treatment: 10-day PBMC culture with coronavirus spike peptide pools or control peptides (ViraFEST assay). Cells received half-medium changes with fresh IL-2 medium on days 3 and 7. Germline CDR1 and CDR2: DFQATT and SNEGSKA (reference sequence). With 0 bases clipped from V and 7 bases from J, the junction kept 8 bases outside the gene matches. The CDR3 covers 14 residues. As for this clonotype: The antigen remains undetermined.

Specimen: CD4+ T cells from blood, cultured in vitro. The clonotype originates from a human donor who had recovered from COVID-19. This chain joins TRBV20-1 and TRBJ2-7; 8 bases fit TRBD2. CDR3 amino acids: CSARDTAGVYEQYF. In nucleotides, the CDR3 is TGCAGTGCTAGAGATACAGCGGGAGTGTATGAGCAGTACTTC.